The T cell receptor (beta chain) under discussion was sequenced for a study of shared clonotypes between healthy human individuals (dated by TCRdb to about 2020). With respect to the entire study: Three men and a couple of women, aged 18 to 49 years, made up the cohort. Libraries were prepared and TCR repertoires were sequenced by different laboratories using diverse techniques, in order to increase sequencing depth and limit assay-specific biases. For each donor, three plates each were used for CD4 naive and CD4 memory, two plates were used for CD8 naive, and one plate was used for CD8 memory. Leukapheresis yielded between about 0.94 and 8.9 billion PBMCs per donor. To estimate repertoire size and how much clonotype sharing occurs between individuals, the study deeply sequenced the blood TCR repertoires of several healthy adults. Overall results and qualifications from the work: Pairwise subsampling indicated that sequencing depth was expected to affect the degree of clonotype sharing among donors. Estimated clonotype richness was generally larger for naive than for memory subsets. The genetic and exposure-history diversity represented was limited by the small number of donors. Sharing across a few donors was observed for roughly 5% of naive CD4, 3% to 3.5% of naive CD8, around 2.5% of memory CD4, and approximately 0.41% of memory CD8 clonotypes. Compared with non-shared clonotypes, clonotypes shared by all four sorted-subset donors had higher generation probabilities. Sampling was limited to blood, and TCR repertoires in tissue likely differ from TCR repertoires in blood. Even with the large sequencing depth, rarefaction of the sorted-subset datasets indicated that sequencing was incomplete.

Healthy HIV-negative adults with no recently reported acute infections or vaccinations were included as donors. Every donor was a Caucasian adult living in Nashville, Tennessee, USA. CD8 memory samples were composed of magnetically selected CD45RO+ cells combined with CCR7-negative CD45RA+ effector memory (TemRA) cells. Blood was obtained by leukapheresis, after which PBMCs were separated by Ficoll-Histopaque density gradient centrifugation and cryopreserved in liquid nitrogen vapor phase. Purity and quantity of every magnetically sorted T cell population were checked by analytical flow cytometry. Genomic DNA was isolated from each sorted fraction and quantified by UV absorbance on a Nanodrop 2000c. Using the deep immunoSEQ assay, TCR CDR3 regions were amplified from genomic DNA by multiplex PCR. Extracted genomic DNA from each cell subset was spread evenly across all wells of several immunoSEQ 96-well plates, with each plate serving as a replicate. For sorted subsets, 150 to 250 ng of genomic DNA, equivalent to some 33,000 T cell genomes, went into each replicate PCR. The purified libraries were quantified using a Qubit 3.0 fluorometer, sized with a Bioanalyzer 2100, and then quantified again using the KAPA Library Quantification kit. Each immunoSEQ 96-well plate was sequenced on its own single-read 150-cycle Illumina NextSeq 550 flow cell. The original pipeline was this. Because the immunoSEQ output held only junctional sequences and lacked quality scores, the filtering could not match the filtering applied to full-length reads. To assign V/J genes and CDR3, sequences were annotated using PyIR, a Python wrapper for IgBLAST v1.9, with IMGT germline references. Reads with weak V/J assignments (E-value above 1e-6), missing CDR3, stop codons, out-of-frame junctions, or ambiguous translated residues were removed. V3J clonotypes were defined as sequences sharing the same inferred V gene, J gene, and CDR3 amino acid sequence. Percentage overlap between repertoires was computed as shared unique clonotypes divided by the size of the smaller repertoire. Richness of each repertoire was evaluated using RTK rarefaction, the Chao1 estimator, and Recon v2.1 estimates of unobserved clonotypes. For all TCRbeta clonotypes obtained by the gDNA method from a handful of donors, generation probabilities were computed with OLGA. The clones in this table, taken by TCRdb from immuneACCESS, are in-frame only. Not every clone is retained; where verified, under half of the shortfall comes from an unresolved V gene, and the cause of the rest is unknown. V and J calls plus clone size are reproduced from that table; the DNA served to infer D and trimming. This sample gives around 690,000 clones in total; less than 95% of them show up just once. The ten largest account for about 34% of the sample.

Regarding this clone: It has no known antigen specificity. There are no base qualities to consult, and no much larger clone falls within one base.

Unmatched junction bases come to 8, with V trimmed by 4 bases and J by 1 base. The CDR1 and CDR2 encoded by the germline V gene (reference sequence) are SEHNR and FQNEAQ. The CDR3 measures 16 amino acids from cysteine to phenylalanine. The sequence is cut down to CDR3 DNA, 48 bases in frame from base 1. This TCR was sampled from a man aged 18 to 29 in good health. Some clones in this sample may be carry-over from other donors' samples. The material sequenced was memory CD8+ T cells from PBMCs. The meaning of the sample's cell subset or site label: CD45RO+ cells pooled with CCR7-negative TemRA cells. The V and J segments used are TRBV7-9 and TRBJ2-3; 7 junctional bases match TRBD1. The sequence in DNA is TGTGCCAGCAGCTACCCCACTGGACAGGGCACAGATACGCAGTATTTT. Its amino acids are CASSYPTGQGTDTQYF. With all but the CDR3 taken from the reference TRBV7-9 and TRBJ2-3 genes, the full variable domain is: DTGVSQNPRHKITKRGQNVTFRCDPISEHNRLYWYRQTLGQGPEFLTYFQNEAQLEKSRLLSDRFSAERPKGSFSTLEIQRTEQGDSAMYLCASSYPTGQGTDTQYFGPGTRLTVL.